Listed below are T cell receptor beta chains from one sample, sequenced in a study of cytomegalovirus exposure and HLA in healthy donors. Clones were sequenced by immunoSEQ multiplex PCR, and TCRdb holds only the in-frame ones, with some missing. This sample has under 150,000 clones; nearly 80% occur once, and the top ten carry 5.5% to 8%. The specimen was PBMCs. Receptor source: a middle-aged woman in good health and CMV-seronegative. Both conserved end residues are part of each CDR3. Each record gives: J gene, CDR3 length, V gene, clone size, D gene, CDR3 protein, CDR3 DNA. The D gene is left open where the match is weak. A row's size may be missing; if present it is once, few, many or a size class.

J: TRBJ1-3; length: 14; V: TRBV5-1; size: -; D: -; CDR3: CASSPSGNWNTIYF; DNA: TGCGCCAGCAGCCCGTCCGGGAACTGGAACACCATATATTTT
J: TRBJ1-4; length: 16; V: TRBV7-9; size: -; D: -; CDR3: CASSYYPGVIGEKLFF; DNA: TGTGCCAGCAGCTATTACCCAGGGGTTATAGGGGAAAAACTGTTTTTT
J: TRBJ1-3; length: 14; V: TRBV7-9; size: -; D: -; CDR3: CSSRRTTAGNTIYF; DNA: TGTTCCAGCCGGCGGACAACCGCGGGAAACACCATATATTTT
J: TRBJ2-7; length: 13; V: TRBV7-3; size: -; D: -; CDR3: CASSLTGTGVIYF; DNA: TGTGCCAGCAGCTTAACGGGGACGGGAGTAATATACTTC
J: TRBJ2-1; length: 16; V: TRBV13; size: few; D: TRBD2; CDR3: CASSLSGLASYNEQFF; DNA: TGTGCCAGCAGCTTAAGTGGACTAGCGTCCTACAATGAGCAGTTCTTC
J: TRBJ2-1; length: 17; V: TRBV5-1; size: -; D: TRBD1; CDR3: CASRYTGGTGGRREQFF; DNA: TGCGCCAGCAGATACACGGGGGGGACAGGGGGCCGACGCGAGCAGTTCTTC
J: TRBJ2-7; length: 14; V: TRBV5-1; size: -; D: TRBD2; CDR3: CASSTSGGSYEQYF; DNA: TGCGCCAGCAGCACTAGCGGGGGCTCCTACGAGCAGTACTTC
J: TRBJ2-1; length: 15; V: TRBV9; size: -; D: TRBD1; CDR3: CASSVGTGRYNEQFF; DNA: TGTGCCAGCAGCGTAGGGACAGGGAGGTACAATGAGCAGTTCTTC
J: TRBJ2-6; length: 17; V: TRBV2; size: once; D: -; CDR3: CASSERQPHSGANGLTF; DNA: TGTGCCAGCAGTGAACGACAGCCCCACTCTGGGGCCAACGGCCTGACTTTC
J: TRBJ2-3; length: 15; V: TRBV9; size: -; D: -; CDR3: CASSGDTMWVGTQYF; DNA: TGTGCCAGCAGCGGAGATACTATGTGGGTGGGTACGCAGTATTTT
J: TRBJ1-2; length: 13; V: TRBV6-1; size: once; D: TRBD1; CDR3: CASSFGQGYGYTF; DNA: TGTGCCAGCAGTTTTGGACAGGGGTACGGCTACACCTTC
J: TRBJ2-3; length: 18; V: TRBV5-4; size: -; D: TRBD2; CDR3: CASSLVRGLAGVTDTQYF; DNA: TGTGCCAGCAGCTTGGTGCGAGGACTAGCGGGAGTAACAGATACGCAGTATTTT
J: TRBJ2-7; length: 15; V: TRBV4-1; size: -; D: TRBD2; CDR3: CASSPLAGGPHEQYF; DNA: TGCGCCAGCAGCCCCTTAGCGGGAGGGCCCCACGAGCAGTACTTC
J: TRBJ1-3; length: 18; V: TRBV28; size: -; D: -; CDR3: CASSPWKTGRPSGNTIYF; DNA: TGTGCCAGCAGTCCATGGAAGACAGGCCGACCCTCTGGAAACACCATATATTTT
J: TRBJ2-3; length: 15; V: TRBV7-9; size: -; D: TRBD2; CDR3: CASSLVLAGTDTQYF; DNA: TGTGCCAGCAGCCTCGTACTAGCGGGCACAGATACGCAGTATTTT
J: TRBJ2-4; length: 13; V: TRBV19; size: -; D: TRBD1; CDR3: CASSAQGANIQYF; DNA: TGTGCCAGTAGCGCCCAGGGGGCGAACATTCAGTACTTC
J: TRBJ1-2; length: 16; V: TRBV5-4; size: -; D: TRBD1; CDR3: CASSSAGTGANYGYTF; DNA: TGTGCCAGCAGCTCAGCCGGGACAGGAGCTAACTATGGCTACACCTTC
J: TRBJ2-1; length: 14; V: TRBV15; size: -; D: -; CDR3: CATSKAEGYNEQFF; DNA: TGTGCCACCTCGAAGGCGGAGGGCTACAATGAGCAGTTCTTC
J: TRBJ2-1; length: 15; V: TRBV6-5; size: once; D: -; CDR3: CASSYLSGIYNEQFF; DNA: TGTGCCAGCAGTTACCTATCCGGGATCTACAATGAGCAGTTCTTC
J: TRBJ2-7; length: 15; V: TRBV6-1; size: -; D: TRBD2; CDR3: CASTFIGTSGTEQYF; DNA: TGTGCCAGCACCTTTATTGGGACTAGCGGGACCGAGCAGTACTTC
J: TRBJ2-1; length: 16; V: TRBV9; size: -; D: TRBD2; CDR3: CASSVGGGTTYNEQFF; DNA: TGTGCCAGCAGCGTAGGGGGGGGAACTACCTACAATGAGCAGTTCTTC
J: TRBJ1-1; length: 18; V: TRBV14; size: -; D: -; CDR3: CASSQISAGTVGRTEAFF; DNA: TGTGCCAGCAGCCAAATTTCGGCAGGGACTGTAGGGAGGACTGAAGCTTTCTTT
J: TRBJ2-7; length: 16; V: TRBV7-9; size: few; D: TRBD2; CDR3: CASSLAQTSGSDEQYF; DNA: TGTGCCAGCAGCTTAGCCCAGACTAGCGGGAGTGACGAGCAGTACTTC
J: TRBJ1-1; length: 14; V: TRBV5-1; size: -; D: -; CDR3: CASRSGTMNTEAFF; DNA: TGCGCCAGCAGGTCGGGAACCATGAACACTGAAGCTTTCTTT
J: TRBJ2-1; length: 15; V: TRBV28; size: few; D: TRBD2; CDR3: CASSGAGGKKYEQFF; DNA: TGTGCCAGCAGCGGAGCGGGAGGGAAGAAGTATGAGCAGTTCTTC
J: TRBJ2-7; length: 15; V: TRBV6-1; size: -; D: -; CDR3: CASSVAGNGPYEQYF; DNA: TGTGCCAGCAGTGTGGCGGGAAACGGGCCCTACGAGCAGTACTTC
J: TRBJ1-5; length: 14; V: TRBV6-1; size: few; D: TRBD1; CDR3: CASSDTGAYQPQHF; DNA: TGTGCCAGCAGTGACACAGGGGCGTATCAGCCCCAGCATTTT
J: TRBJ1-2; length: 13; V: TRBV18; size: once; D: -; CDR3: CASSSAAEGGYTF; DNA: TGTGCCAGCTCATCAGCAGCGGAGGGTGGCTACACCTTC